Listed below are T cell receptor beta chains from one sample, sequenced in a study of OX40 agonist ivuxolimab in advanced cancers. The table came from immunoSEQ multiplex PCR; TCRdb's copy has only in-frame clones and leaves some out. The table has some 64,000 clones, about 92% seen once. The source was CD4+ or CD8+ T cells sorted from blood, collected in a trial of the OX40 agonist ivuxolimab. All receptors derive from an adult with an advanced solid tumor such as melanoma, head and neck, liver or kidney cancer. Each CDR3 is given with its conserved first and last residue. Each record gives: V gene, J gene, CDR3 length, clone size, D gene, CDR3 protein, CDR3 DNA. A D gene is named only where the DNA matches it firmly. Not all rows give a size; the values are once, few, many and, for expanded clones, a class.

TRBV5-1,TRBJ1-3,18,-,-,CASSLWGVGPTSGNTIYF,TGCGCCAGCAGCTTGTGGGGAGTAGGGCCTACCTCTGGAAACACCATATATTTT
TRBV6-6,TRBJ1-5,15,-,-,CASSPFSVGNQPQHF,TGTGCCAGCAGCCCTTTTTCAGTGGGCAATCAGCCCCAGCATTTT
TRBV7-8,TRBJ2-1,17,-,TRBD2,CASSRNLAGSSYNEQFF,TGTGCCAGCAGCAGAAATTTAGCGGGAAGCTCCTACAATGAGCAGTTCTTC
TRBV19,TRBJ2-7,14,once,TRBD1,CASSRDGTGDEQYF,TGTGCCAGTAGTAGAGACGGGACAGGTGACGAGCAGTACTTC
TRBV7-6,TRBJ2-2,13,-,-,CASSRQNTGELFF,TGTGCCAGCAGCAGACAGAACACCGGGGAGCTGTTTTTT
TRBV2,TRBJ2-4,15,-,-,CASSVMGGFGNIQYF,TGTGCCAGCAGTGTTATGGGGGGTTTTGGAAACATTCAGTACTTC
TRBV6-5,TRBJ2-7,14,-,TRBD1,CASSYSDRAYEQYF,TGTGCCAGCAGTTATTCTGACAGGGCCTACGAGCAGTACTTC
TRBV5-4,TRBJ2-2,16,-,TRBD1,CASSGGTGGRSGELFF,TGTGCCAGCAGCGGTGGGACAGGGGGACGTTCCGGGGAGCTGTTTTTT
TRBV19,TRBJ2-7,16,-,-,CASSIPPDRKHYEQYF,TGTGCCAGTAGTATACCCCCCGACAGGAAGCACTACGAGCAGTACTTC
TRBV5-1,TRBJ2-5,14,-,TRBD2,CASVRGGVQETQYF,TGCGCCAGCGTTCGCGGGGGAGTTCAAGAGACCCAGTACTTC
TRBV19,TRBJ1-1,13,-,-,CASSGVYSTEAFF,TGTGCCAGTAGCGGGGTATATAGCACTGAAGCTTTCTTT
TRBV11-3,TRBJ1-1,13,-,-,CASSSSRNTEAFF,TGTGCCAGCAGCTCCTCAAGGAACACTGAAGCTTTCTTT
TRBV2,TRBJ2-1,14,-,TRBD2,CASRRTSGSYEQFF,TGTGCCAGCAGGCGGACTAGCGGGAGCTATGAGCAGTTCTTC
TRBV15,TRBJ2-5,13,-,-,CATSREGSETQYF,TGTGCCACCAGCAGAGAAGGGTCAGAGACCCAGTACTTC
TRBV2,TRBJ2-7,14,once,-,CASNRDGGKNEQYF,TGTGCCAGCAATAGGGACGGCGGTAAGAACGAGCAGTACTTC
TRBV7-3,TRBJ2-3,15,-,-,CASSLDQGWANTQYF,TGTGCCAGCAGCTTAGACCAAGGGTGGGCAAATACGCAGTATTTT
TRBV7-9,TRBJ2-1,12,-,TRBD2,CASSPGGHEQFF,TGTGCCAGCAGCCCGGGGGGGCATGAGCAGTTCTTC
TRBV7-9,TRBJ2-7,13,-,-,CASSFIGEAEQYF,TGTGCCAGCAGCTTTATAGGGGAGGCCGAGCAGTACTTC
TRBV5-1,TRBJ2-5,13,-,-,CASSGTEQETQYF,TGCGCCAGCAGTGGGACGGAGCAAGAGACCCAGTACTTC
TRBV6-1,TRBJ1-1,11,-,-,CASRPNTEAFF,TGTGCCAGCAGGCCGAACACTGAAGCTTTCTTT
TRBV11-3,TRBJ2-7,13,-,-,CASSSPGGGWQYF,TGTGCCAGCAGCTCCCCTGGCGGGGGCTGGCAGTACTTC
TRBV6-5,TRBJ1-1,11,-,-,CASSGYAEAFF,TGTGCCAGCAGTGGATACGCTGAAGCTTTCTTT
TRBV5-1,TRBJ1-1,13,once,-,CASSSRVNTEAFF,TGCGCCAGCAGCTCGAGGGTTAACACTGAAGCTTTCTTT
TRBV2,TRBJ1-6,12,few,-,CASGGAGSPLHF,TGTGCCAGCGGGGGGGCTGGTTCACCCCTCCACTTT
TRBV5-1,TRBJ2-7,13,-,-,CASSPTHLDQQYF,TGCGCCAGCAGCCCAACCCACCTGGACCAGCAGTACTTC
TRBV27,TRBJ2-2,16,-,TRBD2,CATRTSGRTNTGELFF,TGTGCCACTCGGACTAGCGGGAGGACAAACACCGGGGAGCTGTTTTTT
TRBV7-9,TRBJ1-4,16,-,-,CASSLATLDGNEKLFF,TGTGCCAGCAGCTTAGCGACCCTGGACGGGAATGAAAAACTGTTTTTT
TRBV9,TRBJ2-3,15,-,-,CASSVAGGGTDTQYF,TGTGCCAGCAGCGTAGCTGGCGGGGGCACAGATACGCAGTATTTT
TRBV30,TRBJ1-1,15,-,-,CAWSVRGGRGTEAFF,TGTGCCTGGAGTGTAAGGGGGGGTCGGGGCACTGAAGCTTTCTTT
TRBV6-5,TRBJ2-5,10,-,-,CASKGETQYF,TGTGCCAGCAAGGGGGAGACCCAGTACTTC
TRBV27,TRBJ1-5,15,-,-,CASSPRWGYNQPQHF,TGTGCCAGCAGTCCTCGTTGGGGGTACAATCAGCCCCAGCATTTT
TRBV5-1,TRBJ2-1,16,-,TRBD2,CASSSTTSGVYNEQFF,TGCGCCAGCAGCTCTACAACTAGCGGAGTCTACAATGAGCAGTTCTTC
TRBV6-4,TRBJ2-3,12,-,-,CASSDGGDTQYF,TGTGCCAGCAGTGACGGTGGGGATACGCAGTATTTT
TRBV18,TRBJ1-6,15,-,-,CASSPKTQGNSPLHF,TGTGCCAGCTCACCAAAGACCCAGGGAAATTCACCCCTCCACTTT
TRBV9,TRBJ2-1,16,once,TRBD2,CASSVASGRAGNEQFF,TGTGCCAGCAGCGTAGCGAGCGGGAGGGCCGGAAATGAGCAGTTCTTC
TRBV6-6,TRBJ1-6,12,-,-,CASKTGGSPLHF,TGTGCCAGCAAGACCGGTGGCTCACCCCTCCACTTT
TRBV29-1,TRBJ1-4,15,-,-,CSVEPDSRTNEKLFF,TGCAGCGTTGAACCAGACTCGAGAACTAATGAAAAACTGTTTTTT
TRBV5-1,TRBJ1-1,15,-,-,CASSNSGTREAEAFF,TGCGCCAGCAGCAACTCCGGGACCCGGGAAGCTGAAGCTTTCTTT
TRBV11-3,TRBJ2-5,15,-,-,CASSFGPAAIGTQYF,TGTGCCAGCAGCTTTGGCCCGGCGGCGATTGGGACCCAGTACTTC
TRBV7-3,TRBJ2-2,17,-,-,CASSFTGLPWDTGELFF,TGTGCCAGCAGCTTCACGGGGCTTCCTTGGGACACCGGGGAGCTGTTTTTT
TRBV30,TRBJ2-5,17,-,-,CACISNLPGRYREIQYF,TGTGCCTGTATCTCCAACCTCCCGGGACGCTACAGGGAGATCCAGTACTTC
TRBV27,TRBJ1-2,13,-,-,CASSRDRYYGYTF,TGTGCCAGCAGTCGAGACAGGTACTATGGCTACACCTTC
TRBV6-4,TRBJ1-1,11,-,-,CASSRQDEAFF,TGTGCCAGCAGTCGACAGGACGAAGCTTTCTTT
TRBV10-3,TRBJ1-1,14,few,TRBD1,CAIRVQGTNTEAFF,TGTGCCATCAGGGTACAGGGGACGAACACTGAAGCTTTCTTT
TRBV18,TRBJ2-7,12,-,-,CASSPNTYEQYF,TGTGCCAGCTCACCTAACACCTACGAGCAGTACTTC
TRBV4-2,TRBJ2-7,16,-,-,CASSPGQWQESYEQYF,TGTGCCAGCAGCCCCGGACAGTGGCAGGAATCCTACGAGCAGTACTTC
TRBV5-1,TRBJ2-5,14,-,-,CASSLRPSLETQYF,TGCGCCAGCAGCTTGCGTCCCAGCTTAGAGACCCAGTACTTC
TRBV11-3,TRBJ2-7,14,-,TRBD1,CASSLDPRQGEQYF,TGTGCCAGCAGCTTGGACCCCAGACAGGGCGAGCAGTACTTC
TRBV11-3,TRBJ1-5,12,-,-,CASSHSDQPQHF,TGTGCCAGCAGTCACAGCGATCAGCCCCAGCATTTT
TRBV30,TRBJ2-1,14,-,TRBD2,CASLREGSYNEQFF,TGTGCCAGCCTGAGGGAGGGCTCCTACAATGAGCAGTTCTTC
TRBV14,TRBJ2-3,17,-,TRBD2,CASSQDRSGARGDTQYF,TGTGCCAGCAGCCAAGATCGGAGCGGGGCCCGGGGAGATACGCAGTATTTT
TRBV5-4,TRBJ2-5,14,-,-,CASSAGSDQETQYF,TGTGCCAGCAGCGCCGGCTCCGACCAAGAGACCCAGTACTTC
TRBV11-2,TRBJ1-3,15,once,TRBD1,CASSLEGGTGNTIYF,TGTGCCAGCAGCTTAGAAGGGGGCACTGGAAACACCATATATTTT
TRBV5-1,TRBJ2-7,15,-,TRBD1,CASSFGTGLSYEQYF,TGCGCCAGCAGCTTTGGGACAGGGCTGTCCTACGAGCAGTACTTC
TRBV5-6,TRBJ1-4,15,-,TRBD1,CASSTPGTGREKLFF,TGTGCCAGCAGCACCCCCGGGACAGGGCGTGAAAAACTGTTTTTT
TRBV6-1,TRBJ2-5,15,-,-,CASRRGQLYQETQYF,TGTGCCAGCAGGCGGGGACAATTGTACCAAGAGACCCAGTACTTC
TRBV7-9,TRBJ1-6,15,-,TRBD1,CASSSITGGGSPLHF,TGTGCCAGCAGCTCAATAACAGGGGGGGGCTCACCCCTCCACTTT